Detailed here is one TCR beta chain. Different DNA sequences within this sample yield the same CDR3. Data came from immunoSEQ multiplex PCR; TCRdb stores just in-frame clones and leaves some out. The sample shows some 240,000 clones, 80% to 90% of them seen only once. The data stem from a study of blood T cell repertoires in COVID-19. Study-wide context: Sources were T cells, B-cell-depleted T cells, or PBMCs; the material itself was cDNA or gDNA.

This CDR3 contains 15 residues. Germline V lookup: CDR1 LGHDT, CDR2 YNNKEL (reference sequence). Trimming took off 3 bases at V and 7 bases at J, with 13 bases between the two ends. The sample taken for sequencing was peripheral blood. The sequence was obtained from a woman in her 40s who had recovered from COVID-19. V and J are TRBV3-1 (or the pseudogene TRBV3-2) and TRBJ1-6, with D possibly TRBD1 on 5 matching bases. Here the CDR3 DNA reads TGTGCCAGCAGCCAGGCCGGGGGGGGGAATTCACCCCTCCACTTT. This translates into CASSQAGGGNSPLHF.